The 28 T cell receptor beta chains given below trace back to one sample, sequenced in a study of cytomegalovirus exposure and HLA in healthy donors. The PCR made use of 60 Vbeta and 13 Jbeta primers. Sequencing used immunoSEQ multiplex PCR; TCRdb keeps in-frame clones, though not all of them. The data show about 200,000 clones, around 87% seen once. The sample consisted of PBMCs. The source of these receptors is a young woman in good health and CMV-seronegative.

This chain uses TRBV30 with TRBJ1-2, with D tentatively TRBD1 (6 bases). The germline V gene has CDR1 GTSNPN and CDR2 SVGIG (reference sequence). There are 13 residues in the CDR3. V was cut by 5 bases and J by 4 bases, with 14 bases left in between. For the CDR3, the DNA is TGTGCCTGGTGGGGGGGCGCAGCCTATGGCTACACCTTC. It specifies CAWWGGAAYGYTF.

The chain has TRBV5-1 and TRBJ2-6; maybe TRBD1 (5 bases). Germline V CDR1 and CDR2: SGHRS, YFSETQ. This CDR3 has 17 residues. Trimming pared 4 bases from V and 0 bases from J, leaving 14 bases between. CDR3 region: CASSPTTGYSGANVLTF. CDR3 DNA sequence: TGCGCCAGCAGCCCCACCACAGGTTACTCTGGGGCCAACGTCCTGACTTTC. Filled out from reference TRBV5-1 and TRBJ2-6, the complete variable domain reads KAGVTQTPRYLIKTRGQQVTLSCSPISGHRSVSWYQQTPGQGLQFLFEYFSETQRNKGNFPGRFSGRQFSNSRSEMNVSTLELGDSALYLCASSPTTGYSGANVLTFGAGSRLTVL.

In this sample, this clone turned up once. The genes are TRBV28 and TRBJ2-7, with 10 bases lining up with TRBD2. The V and J ends lost 1 base and 4 bases, in that order; junction bases with no gene match: 4. In germline, CDR1 is MDHEN, CDR2 SYDVKM. The CDR3 is made up of 15 amino acids. The CDR3 loop reads CASSLSSGGAYEQYF. In DNA, the CDR3 is TGTGCCAGCAGTTTATCCAGCGGGGGGGCTTACGAGCAGTACTTC. The full variable domain, rest sourced from reference TRBV28 and TRBJ2-7, is DVKVTQSSRYLVKRTGEKVFLECVQDMDHENMFWYRQDPGLGLRLIYFSYDVKMKEKGDIPEGYSVSREKKERFSLILESASTNQTSMYLCASSLSSGGAYEQYFGPGTRLTVT.

This sequence joins TRBV7-2 and TRBJ2-7; tentative D call: TRBD1 (5 bases). V lost 1 base to trimming and J lost 4 bases, with 14 bases between them. CDR3 length equals 15 residues. Germline CDR1 SGHTA, CDR2 FQGNSA. DNA for the CDR3: TGTGCCAGCAGCTTAGTCGGCAGGGCTCAATACGAGCAGTACTTC. It codes for CASSLVGRAQYEQYF.

The chain uses TRBV5-1 and TRBJ2-5, with a possible D match to TRBD2 (7 bases). In germline, CDR1 is SGHRS, CDR2 YFSETQ. V lost 4 bases and J lost 3, with 13 bases in between. The CDR3 is made up of 14 amino acids. CDR3 in amino acids: CASSRGGGEETQYF. The CDR3 bases are TGCGCCAGCAGCCGCGGGGGCGGGGAAGAGACCCAGTACTTC.

This chain joins TRBV19 and TRBJ2-7, with 7 bases matching TRBD2. Losses at the gene ends were 0 bases for V and 0 bases for J; bases not matched to a gene: 8. CDR1 is LNHDA and CDR2 is SQIVND in the germline V gene (reference sequence). CDR3 length: 17 residues. The CDR3, as DNA: TGTGCCAGTAGTATAGAATCAGCGGGGACCGTCTCCTACGAGCAGTACTTC. Translated, it gives CASSIESAGTVSYEQYF.

The chain is built from TRBV29-1 and TRBJ2-3, with TRBD2 matching over 8 bases. The germline V gene has CDR1 SQVTM and CDR2 ANQGSEA. CDR3 length: 14 residues. The ends lost 1 base at V and 5 bases at J; junction bases unmatched: 5. The DNA for the CDR3 is TGCAGCGTTGAAGCGTGGACTAGCCGAGATACGCAGTATTTT. This gives the protein CSVEAWTSRDTQYF.

This chain links TRBV28 with TRBJ1-2, with 10 bases that match TRBD1. Germline lookup yields CDR1 MDHEN and CDR2 SYDVKM. The length of the CDR3 is 13 residues. V shed 6 bases, J shed 4 bases, and the junction held 2 bases outside the gene matches. The CDR3 sequence is CASSRTGGYGYTF. CDR3 sequence (DNA): TGTGCCAGCAGCCGGACAGGGGGCTATGGCTACACCTTC.

V gene TRBV6-5 combines with J gene TRBJ2-1; D uncertain. Germline values: CDR1 MNHEY, CDR2 SVGAGI. This CDR3 contains 11 residues. V was shortened by 6 bases and J by 8 bases, with 8 bases between the two germline ends. Here the CDR3 DNA reads TGTGCCAGCAGGCTACGGGATGAGCAGTTCTTC. Translating it yields CASRLRDEQFF.

This clone was counted once. V and J are TRBV30 and TRBJ1-5, with TRBD1 matching over 7 bases. The CDR3 covers 14 residues. Germline V gives CDR1 GTSNPN, CDR2 SVGIG (reference sequence). The junction had 8 bases not matched to a gene; V was cut back by 2 bases and J by 7 bases. As DNA, the CDR3 is TGTGCCTGGAGTAAGACAGGGTTAGAGCAGCCCCAGCATTTT. Protein: CAWSKTGLEQPQHF.

The rearrangement uses TRBV2 and TRBJ2-5; D remains unclear. Trimming removed 7 bases at V and 3 bases at J, with 12 bases between. Per germline, CDR1 SNHLY and CDR2 FYNNEI. This CDR3 region has 13 residues. The CDR3 bases are TGTGCCAGCACTTTCGTAGTAAAAGAGACCCAGTACTTC. This encodes CASTFVVKETQYF.

This clone came up once. The V and J genes are TRBV7-2 and TRBJ1-1; 10 bases fit TRBD1. The CDR3 loop spans 17 amino acids. Germline V gene lookup returns CDR1 SGHTA and CDR2 FQGNSA. Trimming at V came to 4 bases and at J to 1 base, leaving 9 bases not matched to a gene. CDR3 sequence: CASSSPGQGSRNTEAFF. The CDR3 coding sequence is TGTGCCAGCAGCTCCCCGGGACAGGGGAGCCGGAACACTGAAGCTTTCTTT.

The chain has TRBV7-8 and TRBJ1-3; tentative D call: TRBD1 (6 bases). Germline-derived CDR1 and CDR2 are SGHVS and FQNEAQ. With 5 bases removed from V and 2 bases from J, the gap between germline ends came to 13 bases. The CDR3 has 15 residues. The CDR3 region has the DNA TGTGCCAGCAGCGTGCGCGGGGGCGCTGGAAACACCATATATTTT. Amino acids: CASSVRGGAGNTIYF.

The rearrangement links TRBV5-1 to TRBJ2-5; 8 bases map to TRBD1. Unmatched junction bases numbered 6, after V lost 0 bases and J lost 5 bases. The length of the CDR3 is 15 residues. Germline V gene data show CDR1 as SGHRS and CDR2 as YFSETQ. The CDR3 bases are TGCGCCAGCAGCTTGGATGGACAGGGCTGCGAGACCCAGTACTTC. This translates into CASSLDGQGCETQYF.

The gene calls are TRBV28 and TRBJ1-1, with a possible D match to TRBD1 (6 bases). This CDR3 has 15 residues. V gave up 10 bases and J gave up 0 bases, with 18 bases separating them. Germline CDR1 and CDR2: MDHEN and SYDVKM. The CDR3 protein is CATAPAGDLNTEAFF. The DNA of the CDR3 is TGTGCCACCGCACCCGCAGGGGACCTGAACACTGAAGCTTTCTTT.

The genes are TRBV11-2 and TRBJ1-1; D is perhaps TRBD1 (5 bases). CDR1 and CDR2 (germline): SGHAT, FQNNGV. V was clipped by 1 base and J by 10 bases, with 13 bases between them. The CDR3 is 13 amino acids. The CDR3 bases are TGTGCCAGCAGCTTAGGGTGGCAGGGTGGAGCTTTCTTT. Translating it yields CASSLGWQGGAFF.

The chain carries TRBV28 and TRBJ1-1, with a possible D match to TRBD1 (6 bases). The CDR3 length is 12 residues. V lost 2 bases, J lost 7 bases, and 8 bases lay in between. Looked up from germline, CDR1 is MDHEN and CDR2 is SYDVKM. The CDR3 DNA sequence: TGTGCCAGCAGTTTAGGGGGCCTTGAAGCTTTCTTT. Protein: CASSLGGLEAFF. Filled out from reference TRBV28 and TRBJ1-1, the complete variable domain reads DVKVTQSSRYLVKRTGEKVFLECVQDMDHENMFWYRQDPGLGLRLIYFSYDVKMKEKGDIPEGYSVSREKKERFSLILESASTNQTSMYLCASSLGGLEAFFGQGTRLTVV.

V and J are TRBV18 and TRBJ2-2, with a weak D call TRBD2 (6 bases). There are 15 residues in the CDR3. Germline values: CDR1 KGHSH, CDR2 LQKENI. Trimming cost V 3 bases and J 4 bases, with 12 bases left between them. This CDR3 is CASSPLAAGTGELFF. DNA for the CDR3: TGTGCCAGCTCACCCCTAGCAGCGGGCACCGGGGAGCTGTTTTTT.

This chain joins TRBV10-2 and TRBJ2-1; 7 bases align to TRBD1. The CDR3 loop spans 14 amino acids. From germline, CDR1 is WSHSY and CDR2 SAAADI. V trimming: 7 bases; J trimming: 8 bases; junction bases outside the gene matches: 11. The CDR3: CASKNTGDADEQFF. The CDR3 region has the DNA TGCGCCAGCAAGAATACAGGGGACGCCGATGAGCAGTTCTTC.

The chain has TRBV30 and TRBJ1-5; D perhaps matches TRBD1 (6 bases). Germline CDR1 reads GTSNPN; CDR2 reads SVGIG (reference sequence). Trimming left V 2 bases short and J 1 base short, with 15 bases between. The CDR3 runs 16 residues. Written as DNA, the CDR3 is TGTGCCTGGAGTCCCGCGACAGGCGGGAGCAATCAGCCCCAGCATTTT. Translating gives CAWSPATGGSNQPQHF.

Worth noting for this clone: One end of the junction is discordant with germline, which a read error may explain. In the same sample, other DNA sequences code for this CDR3. The chain joins TRBV6-5 to TRBJ1-1; D call uncertain. The V gene's germline CDR1 is MNHEY and CDR2 SVGAGI. There are 14 residues in the CDR3. The CDR3 nucleotides are TGTGCCAGCAGTTATCGCCCCCCAGGCACTGAGGCTTTCTTT. Its protein product is CASSYRPPGTEAFF.

The V and J genes are TRBV6-5 and TRBJ1-2, with D unclear. The CDR3 covers 14 residues. The germline V gene encodes CDR1 MNHEY and CDR2 SVGAGI. Trimming took off 6 bases at V and 4 bases at J, with 15 bases between the two ends. The CDR3 spells CASSPGPASYGYTF. The CDR3 bases are TGTGCCAGCAGCCCCGGCCCAGCGAGCTATGGCTACACCTTC.

CDR3 protein: CASSLSSEVSYNSPLHF. In DNA, the CDR3 is TGTGCCAGCAGTTTATCCTCGGAGGTGTCCTATAATTCACCCCTCCACTTT. The chain uses TRBV27 and TRBJ1-6; no clear D. The V gene's germline CDR1 is MNHEY and CDR2 SMNVEV (reference sequence). V was pared by 0 bases and J by 1 base, with 10 bases between. The CDR3 has 17 residues.

The chain employs TRBV6-1 and TRBJ1-4; weak D call: TRBD1 (5 bases). Germline CDR1 is MNHNS and CDR2 is SASEGT. The CDR3 is made up of 13 amino acids. V was trimmed by 5 bases and J by 8 bases, leaving 12 bases between them. The chain's CDR3 is CASSPWKGEKLFF. In DNA, the CDR3 is TGTGCCAGCAGTCCTTGGAAGGGGGAAAAACTGTTTTTT.

This clone was seen only a few times. The chain combines TRBV7-9 with TRBJ2-2; TRBD1 is a possible D gene (6 bases). From germline, CDR1 is SEHNR and CDR2 FQNEAQ (reference sequence). V gave up 5 bases and J gave up 5 bases, with 15 bases separating them. The CDR3 has 15 amino acids. CDR3 in DNA: TGTGCCAGCAGCCCAGGGCCCACAGGGACCGGGGAGCTGTTTTTT. Residues: CASSPGPTGTGELFF.

The chain employs TRBV4-1 and TRBJ2-1; 7 nucleotides match TRBD2. The CDR3 extends over 16 amino acids. J lost 2 bases, V lost 5 bases, and 9 bases had no gene match. Germline V gene lookup returns CDR1 MGHRA and CDR2 YSYEKL. The CDR3 bases are TGCGCCAGCAGCGACGAACTAGCGAATCCCTACAATGAGCAGTTCTTC. It encodes CASSDELANPYNEQFF.

The J gene is TRBJ2-7, the V gene TRBV28; 11 nucleotides agree with TRBD1. The CDR3 totals 14 residues. Germline loops: CDR1 MDHEN, CDR2 SYDVKM. After removal of 8 bases from V and 3 bases from J, the junction contained 6 bases not matched to a gene. The CDR3, as DNA: TGTGCCAGCCGGACAGGGGGCGCTAACTACGAGCAGTACTTC. It is translated as CASRTGGANYEQYF.

The chain recombines TRBV14 with TRBJ1-1; TRBD1 agrees at 7 bases. J was trimmed by 5 bases and V by 0 bases; bases with no gene match: 6. This CDR3 contains 15 residues. The germline gives CDR1 SGHDN, CDR2 FVKESK. The CDR3 DNA sequence: TGTGCCAGCAGCCAAGATAGGGGGCAGTGGACTGAAGCTTTCTTT. This sequence encodes CASSQDRGQWTEAFF. Drawing the rest from reference TRBV14 and TRBJ1-1, the complete variable domain is EAGVTQFPSHSVIEKGQTVTLRCDPISGHDNLYWYRRVMGKEIKFLLHFVKESKQDESGMPNNRFLAERTGGTYSTLKVQPAELEDSGVYFCASSQDRGQWTEAFFGQGTRLTVV.